A selection of T cell receptor beta chains follows, all from one sample in a study of cytomegalovirus exposure and HLA in healthy donors. Repertoires were generated with immunoSEQ multiplex PCR, while TCRdb's copy carries only in-frame clones and drops some. The sample table includes about 55,000 clones. Input material: PBMCs. The receptors stem from a woman aged 60-75 years in good health and CMV-seropositive. Each CDR3 is given with its conserved first and last residue. D genes are given only for firm matches.

d_call | j_call | v_call | cdr3_nt | cdr3_aa
. | TRBJ1-1 | TRBV11-2 | TGTGCCAGCAGCTTAGGTTCGGGGAAGGCTTTCTTT | CASSLGSGKAFF
. | TRBJ1-5 | TRBV11-2 | TGTGCCAGCAGCTTGGCGGAGGGGCAGCCCCAGCATTTT | CASSLAEGQPQHF
. | TRBJ1-4 | TRBV9 | TGTGCCAGCAGCGTAGGCGGGGGCCTTCAGCTGTTTTTT | CASSVGGGLQLFF
. | TRBJ1-3 | TRBV5-6 | TGTGCCAGCAGCGTTCGGACTGTGTCTGGAAACACCATATATTTT | CASSVRTVSGNTIYF
. | TRBJ2-5 | TRBV11-3 | TGTGCCAGCAGCTTAGGGACAGCCGGGGAGACCCAGTACTTC | CASSLGTAGETQYF
. | TRBJ2-1 | TRBV6-5 | TGTGCCAGCAGTTACACGTCGGACTCCGACAATGAGCAGTTCTTC | CASSYTSDSDNEQFF
. | TRBJ1-1 | TRBV10-3 | TGTGCCATCAGTCCGGACAGCGGCGAAGCTTTCTTT | CAISPDSGEAFF
. | TRBJ2-7 | TRBV5-1 | TGCGCCAGCAGCTTGGAGGGGTACGGCTACGAGCAGTACTTC | CASSLEGYGYEQYF
. | TRBJ1-5 | TRBV29-1 | TGCAGCGTTGTCGGGGGGGCTGATCAGCCCCAGCATTTT | CSVVGGADQPQHF
. | TRBJ1-2 | TRBV2 | TGTGCCAGCAGTGAAGACGGTTCGGGGGGCTATGGCTACACCTTC | CASSEDGSGGYGYTF
TRBD1 | TRBJ1-4 | TRBV9 | TGTGCCAGCAGCGTAGCTGGGACAGGGGATGAGTATGAAAAACTGTTTTTT | CASSVAGTGDEYEKLFF
TRBD1 | TRBJ1-2 | TRBV10-3 | TGTGCCATCAGGGGGACAGACTGGACTTCTAACTATGGCTACACCTTC | CAIRGTDWTSNYGYTF
. | TRBJ1-6 | TRBV28 | TGTGCCAGCAGTCCCAGGTCCTCGAATTCACCCCTCCACTTT | CASSPRSSNSPLHF
TRBD2 | TRBJ2-1 | TRBV5-1 | TGCGCCAGCGCCACACTAGCGGGGGAGTTCGATGAGCAGTTCTTC | CASATLAGEFDEQFF
. | TRBJ2-1 | TRBV19 | TGTGCCAGTAGTATAGATTTGACCCGGAGGGATGAGCAGTTCTTC | CASSIDLTRRDEQFF
TRBD2 | TRBJ2-2 | TRBV7-2 | TGTGCCAGCAGCCCCGGGGGGAACCGGGAGCTGTTTTTT | CASSPGGNRELFF
. | TRBJ1-2 | TRBV25-1 | TGTGCCAGCAGCACCCTAAATGGCTACACCTTC | CASSTLNGYTF
. | TRBJ2-3 | TRBV2 | TGTGCCAGCAGTGAAGTGGGCATCAGCCAGGCAGATACGCAGTATTTT | CASSEVGISQADTQYF
. | TRBJ2-2 | TRBV15 | TGTGCCACCAGGTCCGGGGGGCCGCTTAACACCGGGGAGCTGTTTTTT | CATRSGGPLNTGELFF
TRBD1 | TRBJ1-1 | TRBV6-5 | TGTGCCAGCAGGGGGACAGGGGACACTGAAGCTTTCTTT | CASRGTGDTEAFF
. | TRBJ1-5 | TRBV28 | TGTGCCAGCAGTTTATCCCTAGGGGAGCCCCAGCATTTT | CASSLSLGEPQHF
TRBD2 | TRBJ2-7 | TRBV4-1 | TGCGCCAGCAGCCAAAGCGGGGGGTACGAGCAGTACTTC | CASSQSGGYEQYF
. | TRBJ1-2 | TRBV25-1 | TGTGCCAGCAGTGGACGGACAGTTCCTGCTAACTATGGCTACACCTTC | CASSGRTVPANYGYTF
TRBD1 | TRBJ1-1 | TRBV19 | TGTGCCAGTAGTAGAGACAGGGCTAGTGGCACTGAAGCTTTCTTT | CASSRDRASGTEAFF
. | TRBJ1-2 | TRBV6-1 | TGTGCCAGCAGTCCCCGGCAGGAAGCTAACTATGGCTACACCTTC | CASSPRQEANYGYTF
TRBD1 | TRBJ1-4 | TRBV9 | TGTGCCAGCAGCCCGCAGACAGGGACAGGGGAGGTACAAAATGAAAAACTGTTTTTT | CASSPQTGTGEVQNEKLFF
. | TRBJ1-1 | TRBV5-6 | TGTGCCAGCAGCAACCCCTATGAAGCTTTCTTT | CASSNPYEAFF
TRBD1 | TRBJ2-7 | TRBV5-6 | TGTGCCAGCAGCTTGAGAAAGGGGGCGGGTGAGCAGTACTTC | CASSLRKGAGEQYF
TRBD1 | TRBJ1-2 | TRBV5-1 | TGCGCCAGCAGCTTGGGGGGATCCGGGACAGGAAATGGCTACACCTTC | CASSLGGSGTGNGYTF
TRBD1 | TRBJ2-2 | TRBV10-1 | TGCGCCAGCAGTGAGGGGACAGGGGGCCTTGCTGGAGGGGAGCTGTTTTTT | CASSEGTGGLAGGELFF
. | TRBJ1-2 | TRBV7-9 | TGTGCCAGCAGTCGAGGAGGGCTTCAGGGCTATGGCTACACCTTC | CASSRGGLQGYGYTF
. | TRBJ1-1 | TRBV7-8 | TGTGCCAGCAGCTTAGGGACTGGAAGGCAGAACACTGAAGCTTTCTTT | CASSLGTGRQNTEAFF
. | TRBJ2-3 | TRBV29-1 | TGCAGCGTTGGTTCAGGCACAGATACGCAGTATTTT | CSVGSGTDTQYF
TRBD1 | TRBJ2-7 | TRBV19 | TGTGCCAGTAGTTGGGGACAGGGCGCCTACGAGCAGTACTTC | CASSWGQGAYEQYF
. | TRBJ1-6 | TRBV19 | TGTGCCAGCAGGGTCCCTGGTATATATAATTCACCCCTCCACTTT | CASRVPGIYNSPLHF
. | TRBJ1-1 | TRBV2 | TGTGCCAGCAAGACACAGAAGAACACTGAAGCTTTCTTT | CASKTQKNTEAFF
TRBD1 | TRBJ1-4 | TRBV28 | TGTGCCAGCAGCAAGACAGGGACTAATGAAAAACTGTTTTTT | CASSKTGTNEKLFF
. | TRBJ1-1 | TRBV7-9 | TGTGCCAGCAGCCAACAGGGTTTCACTGAAGCTTTCTTT | CASSQQGFTEAFF
TRBD1 | TRBJ1-6 | TRBV18 | TGTGCCAGCTCACCCGGACAGGGAAGTAATTCACCCCTCCACTTT | CASSPGQGSNSPLHF
TRBD1 | TRBJ2-7 | TRBV9 | TGTGCCAGCAGCGTTCGGGGACAGGGGGCCTACGAGCAGTACTTC | CASSVRGQGAYEQYF
. | TRBJ1-5 | TRBV10-1 | TGCGCCAGCAGTGAGGCCAGGGAAGGCTCCAAACGATTCCAGCATTTT | CASSEAREGSKRFQHF